A selection of T cell receptor beta chains follows, all from one sample in a study of graft-versus-host responses after intestinal transplantation. The data were produced by immunoSEQ multiplex PCR, yet TCRdb's version contains in-frame clones alone and is incomplete. The repertoire holds roughly 97,000 clones, with about 90% as singletons. Their specific antigens are unknown. The sample in question was unstimulated CD4+ T cells sorted from spleen or lymph node cells, obtained before intestinal transplant. These receptors were obtained from a human donor who received an intestinal transplant. Each CDR3 is given with its conserved first and last residue. The size field is filled for only some rows; it gives once, few, many or a size class.

abundance: -
v_gene: TRBV29-1
j_gene: TRBJ2-3
CDR3aa: CSVEGRGGQDTQYF

abundance: -
v_gene: TRBV6-6
j_gene: TRBJ1-2
CDR3aa: CASSYTDTVGYTF

abundance: -
v_gene: TRBV4-1
j_gene: TRBJ1-2
CDR3aa: CASSQGQSPGYTF

abundance: -
v_gene: TRBV4-1
j_gene: TRBJ1-4
CDR3aa: CASSQGWGRGQKNEKLFF

abundance: few
v_gene: TRBV7-2
j_gene: TRBJ2-7
CDR3aa: CASSLAGPYEQYF

abundance: -
v_gene: TRBV6-1
j_gene: TRBJ1-2
CDR3aa: CASSPGQGPYYGYTF

abundance: -
v_gene: TRBV28
j_gene: TRBJ2-1
CDR3aa: CASSFSGQGWVGTNNEQFF

abundance: -
v_gene: TRBV6-5
j_gene: TRBJ1-1
CDR3aa: CASSRWEGPHREAFF

abundance: -
v_gene: TRBV4-1
j_gene: TRBJ2-2
CDR3aa: CASSQEAGENTGELFF

abundance: -
v_gene: TRBV14
j_gene: TRBJ1-6
CDR3aa: CAIATGHGSPLHF

abundance: -
v_gene: TRBV9
j_gene: TRBJ2-5
CDR3aa: CASSVDGTGGGGTQYF

abundance: -
v_gene: TRBV18
j_gene: TRBJ2-1
CDR3aa: CASSPPGEAYNEQFF

abundance: -
v_gene: TRBV30
j_gene: TRBJ1-3
CDR3aa: CAWKTGGNTIYF

abundance: -
v_gene: TRBV6-5
j_gene: TRBJ2-5
CDR3aa: CASSFPGGKTQYF

abundance: -
v_gene: TRBV5-4
j_gene: TRBJ1-2
CDR3aa: CASSLEAGGHGYTF

abundance: -
v_gene: TRBV27
j_gene: TRBJ1-1
CDR3aa: CASSSDPGPMNTEAFF

abundance: -
v_gene: TRBV5-4
j_gene: TRBJ2-5
CDR3aa: CASSVGDRGQETQYF

abundance: few
v_gene: TRBV10-3
j_gene: TRBJ2-7
CDR3aa: CAISEGGGLASEQYF

abundance: -
v_gene: TRBV7-4
j_gene: TRBJ1-6
CDR3aa: CASSPPPDRFHSPLHF

abundance: -
v_gene: TRBV6-5
j_gene: TRBJ1-2
CDR3aa: CASSYTRGTEGYGYTF

abundance: -
v_gene: TRBV6-1
j_gene: TRBJ2-1
CDR3aa: CASGDGRDEQFF

abundance: -
v_gene: TRBV10-3
j_gene: TRBJ2-1
CDR3aa: CATKLESDEQFF

abundance: -
v_gene: TRBV2
j_gene: TRBJ2-5
CDR3aa: CASEPGLGTETQYF

abundance: -
v_gene: TRBV5-5
j_gene: TRBJ2-3
CDR3aa: CASSWWDSPDTQYF

abundance: -
v_gene: TRBV4-2
j_gene: TRBJ2-1
CDR3aa: CASSPLEGTNEQFF

abundance: -
v_gene: TRBV2
j_gene: TRBJ2-7
CDR3aa: CASRAWGGSYEQYF